This TCR beta chain was captured in a study of T cells in Graves' hyperthyroidism and ophthalmopathy. Overall study results and limits: Most expanded thyroid clonotypes above 0.001 also appeared in blood. A 13 V-J signature model discriminated ophthalmopathy versus stable hyperthyroidism.

TCR beta CDR3 regions were amplified from RNA. HTBI primers drove first-round RT-PCR of the TCR CDR3. One entry per CDR3 protein results from TCRdb running MiXCR on the multiplex PCR reads. The data contain around 300,000 distinct CDR3 sequences, approximately 15% of them singletons. PBMCs were sourced from more than 9 ml fresh peripheral blood. Details on this clonotype: The antigen is not known.

The V gene end was trimmed by 0 bases and the J gene end by 5 bases; junction bases not matched to a gene: 6. This CDR3 region has 16 residues. Per germline, CDR1 SGHTA and CDR2 FQGNSA. The sequenced material came from blood. The chain has TRBV7-2 and TRBJ2-2; 7 bases map to TRBD2. This clonotype originated in a woman in her 30s with Graves' hyperthyroidism. The CDR3 is CASSLAGGPRTGELFF. CDR3 nucleotides: TGTGCCAGCAGCTTAGCGGGAGGGCCTAGGACCGGGGAGCTGTTTTTT.